The 28 T cell receptor beta chains in this list originate from one sample, sequenced in a study of graft-versus-host responses after intestinal transplantation. Profiled with immunoSEQ multiplex PCR; TCRdb holds only in-frame clones, not every one. The data hold nearly 20,000 clones, with around nine tenths observed a single time. Here the sequenced sample was PBMCs, taken about 230 days after intestinal transplant. The receptors were gathered from a human patient who received an intestinal transplant, so some T cells may come from the graft donor.

The J gene is TRBJ2-5, the V gene TRBV5-1; unclear D gene. V lost 2 bases and J lost 0, with 8 bases in between. Germline V CDR1 and CDR2: SGHRS, YFSETQ. CDR3 size: 14 residues. This CDR3 reads CASSFGAYQETQYF. In DNA form, the CDR3 reads TGCGCCAGCAGCTTCGGAGCGTACCAAGAGACCCAGTACTTC.

The V gene is TRBV11-2, the J gene TRBJ1-1; TRBD1 is a possible D gene (5 bases). Germline CDR1 reads SGHAT; CDR2 reads FQNNGV. The CDR3 is 14 amino acids. The germline V and J ends were trimmed by 4 bases and 1 base, with 10 bases remaining between them. The CDR3 coding sequence is TGTGCCAGCAGCTCCCGGGACGGGAACACTGAAGCTTTCTTT. Protein: CASSSRDGNTEAFF.

The chain joins TRBV5-1 to TRBJ2-5, with D possibly being TRBD1 (5 bases). From germline, CDR1 is SGHRS and CDR2 YFSETQ. The CDR3 runs 14 residues. The V end was cut by 4 bases, the J end by 1 base, with 11 bases between. CDR3 residues: CASSPGHLQETQYF. CDR3 sequence (DNA): TGCGCCAGCAGCCCTGGACACCTCCAAGAGACCCAGTACTTC.

The chain employs TRBV4-1 and TRBJ2-7; unclear D gene. Germline V CDR1 and CDR2: MGHRA, YSYEKL. The V end lost 0 bases, the J end lost 7 bases, and 7 bases lay between the germline ends. The CDR3 is made up of 12 amino acids. Here the CDR3 reads CASSQDWEEQYF. The CDR3 DNA sequence: TGCGCCAGCAGCCAAGATTGGGAAGAGCAGTACTTC.

The genes are TRBV5-1 and TRBJ1-2; D is undetermined. V lost 0 bases to trimming and J lost 6 bases, with 15 bases between them. Looked up from germline, CDR1 is SGHRS and CDR2 is YFSETQ. The CDR3 is 15 residues long. The CDR3 DNA reads TGCGCCAGCAGCTTGGCCGGACCGCCTGGGCATGGCTACACCTTC. Protein sequence: CASSLAGPPGHGYTF.

This sequence joins TRBV7-6 and TRBJ2-1, with D possibly TRBD1 on 6 matching bases. Per the germline V gene, CDR1 is SGHVS and CDR2 is FNYEAQ. The ends were cut back, 2 bases at V and 3 bases at J, with 26 bases in the middle. There are 20 residues in the CDR3. The CDR3 nucleotides read TGTGCCAGCAGCTTAAGTGGGGGCCAGGACCTCACAAACCTCTACAATGAGCAGTTCTTC. Amino acids: CASSLSGGQDLTNLYNEQFF.

J is TRBJ2-7 and V is TRBV19; no reliable D call. Germline V gene data show CDR1 as LNHDA and CDR2 as SQIVND (reference sequence). V was shortened by 2 bases and J by 2 bases, with 16 bases between the two germline ends. The CDR3 runs 16 residues. CDR3: CASSILVSEPPYEQYF. The CDR3 region has the DNA TGTGCCAGTAGTATATTGGTCTCGGAGCCCCCCTACGAGCAGTACTTC.

This clone was recorded once. The rearrangement uses TRBV5-1 and TRBJ2-1; the D gene is possibly TRBD2 (7 bases). CDR3 size: 15 residues. CDR1 SGHRS and CDR2 YFSETQ come from the germline V gene. Trimming shortened V by 0 bases and J by 6 bases, and 13 bases separated the two germline ends. The CDR3 nucleotides are TGCGCCAGCAGCTTGGCGGGGGGACAACTCAATGAGCAGTTCTTC. Translating it yields CASSLAGGQLNEQFF.

This clone was counted between two and nine times. The chain combines TRBV19 with TRBJ1-2; 8 bases fit TRBD1. This CDR3 has 18 residues. The ends lost 4 bases at V and 0 bases at J; junction bases unmatched: 13. Germline-derived CDR1 and CDR2 are LNHDA and SQIVND (reference sequence). The CDR3 here is CASSNPGTGLGANYGYTF. The CDR3, as DNA: TGTGCCAGTAGTAACCCCGGGACAGGCCTAGGGGCTAACTATGGCTACACCTTC.

The rearrangement uses TRBV4-2 and TRBJ1-1; the D gene is possibly TRBD1 (5 bases). Germline-derived CDR1 and CDR2 are LGHNA and YNFKEQ. V lost 3 bases and J lost 3, with 20 bases in between. This CDR3 has 17 amino acids. For the CDR3, the DNA is TGTGCCAGCAGCCACAGAGGTGCAGGGACCTCCCACACTGAAGCTTTCTTT. It encodes CASSHRGAGTSHTEAFF.

The chain carries TRBV6-1 and TRBJ2-5; maybe TRBD2 (5 bases). The germline V gene encodes CDR1 MNHNS and CDR2 SASEGT. V was trimmed by 4 bases and J by 4 bases, leaving 13 bases between them. CDR3 length: 14 amino acids. The DNA of the CDR3 is TGTGCCAGCAGTGTAAGATGGAGCGGAGAGACCCAGTACTTC. Translated, it gives CASSVRWSGETQYF.

The rearrangement links TRBV2 to TRBJ2-3, with 10 bases identical to TRBD2. The CDR3 loop spans 15 amino acids. The V gene end was trimmed by 2 bases and the J gene end by 5 bases; junction bases not matched to a gene: 4. Germline CDR1 reads SNHLY; CDR2 reads FYNNEI. The CDR3 loop is CASSEIAGGIDTQYF. CDR3 in DNA: TGTGCCAGCAGTGAAATAGCGGGGGGTATAGATACGCAGTATTTT.

The CDR3 DNA reads TGTGCCAGCAGTCTGGGACTAGCGGGGGGCCCCTCCGAGCAGTACTTC. It codes for CASSLGLAGGPSEQYF. The chain employs TRBV2 and TRBJ2-7, with TRBD2 identical over 15 bases. The CDR3 has 16 residues. The J segment lost 6 bases and the V segment lost 5 bases, leaving 8 bases of the junction unmatched. Germline V gene sequence: CDR1 SNHLY, CDR2 FYNNEI.

This rearrangement joins TRBV6-5 to TRBJ2-7; weak D call: TRBD2 (7 bases). The V end was cut by 3 bases, the J end by 5 bases, with 17 bases between. The germline gives CDR1 MNHEY, CDR2 SVGAGI. The CDR3 extends over 15 amino acids. The CDR3 bases are TGTGCCAGCAGTTATACCGAACGGGGGGACAACGAGCAGTACTTC. This translates into CASSYTERGDNEQYF.

The chain carries TRBV4-1 and TRBJ1-6; no reliable D call. Looked up from germline, CDR1 is MGHRA and CDR2 is YSYEKL. The CDR3 totals 14 residues. V shed 4 bases and J shed 6 bases, with 10 bases lying between them. DNA of the CDR3: TGCGCCAGCAGCCCATGGGTGGGTAATTCACCCCTCCACTTT. Encoded protein: CASSPWVGNSPLHF.

The chain combines TRBV5-1 with TRBJ1-5; 8 bases are a match to TRBD1. CDR1 is SGHRS, CDR2 YFSETQ, per germline. Trimming at V came to 4 bases and at J to 5 bases, leaving 8 bases not matched to a gene. The CDR3 length is 15 residues. The CDR3 coding sequence is TGCGCCAGCAGCCCTGGGACAGGTAAATATCAGCCCCAGCATTTT. Protein product: CASSPGTGKYQPQHF.

The chain uses TRBV7-8 and TRBJ2-3; 16 bases are a match to TRBD2. CDR1 and CDR2 (germline): SGHVS, FQNEAQ. The junction had 9 bases not matched to a gene; V was cut back by 3 bases and J by 6 bases. This CDR3 has 18 residues. CDR3 protein: CASSLGLAGGPKRDTQYF. The CDR3 nucleotides read TGTGCCAGCAGCTTGGGACTAGCGGGGGGGCCGAAGAGGGATACGCAGTATTTT. The entire variable domain, with the rest obtained from reference TRBV7-8 and TRBJ2-3, is as follows: GAGVSQSPRYKVAKRGQDVALRCDPISGHVSLFWYQQALGQGPEFLTYFQNEAQLDKSGLPSDRFFAERPEGSVSTLKIQRTQQEDSAVYLCASSLGLAGGPKRDTQYFGPGTRLTVL.

The chain couples TRBV5-1 to TRBJ2-7; D is undetermined. Trimming left V 0 bases short and J 3 bases short, with 4 bases between. Germline V gene lookup returns CDR1 SGHRS and CDR2 YFSETQ. This CDR3 has 12 residues. The CDR3: CASSLGRYEQYF. The DNA of the CDR3 is TGCGCCAGCAGCTTGGGACGCTACGAGCAGTACTTC.

This clone was detected only once. The chain joins TRBV5-6 to TRBJ1-6; D is uncertain. Deletions cut 4 bases from V and 3 bases from J, with 14 bases between. CDR3 length equals 16 residues. Germline values: CDR1 SGHDT, CDR2 YYEEEE. The CDR3 here is CASSGRDEIYNSPLHF. The CDR3 region has the DNA TGTGCCAGCAGCGGCAGAGACGAAATCTATAATTCACCCCTCCACTTT.

This clone has just a few counts. This chain joins TRBV12-5 and TRBJ1-1; D not resolved. Trimming removed 4 bases from V and 2 bases from J, with 11 bases in between. This CDR3 is 14 amino acids long. Germline-derived CDR1 and CDR2 are LGHNT and FRNRAP. The CDR3 DNA sequence: TGTGCTAGTGGTTCCCGTCTAGGTAACACTGAAGCTTTCTTT. Protein product: CASGSRLGNTEAFF. Drawing the rest from reference TRBV12-5 and TRBJ1-1, the complete variable domain is DARVTQTPRHKVTEMGQEVTMRCQPILGHNTVFWYRQTMMQGLELLAYFRNRAPLDDSGMPKDRFSAEMPDATLATLKIQPSEPRDSAVYFCASGSRLGNTEAFFGQGTRLTVV.

V and J are TRBV18 and TRBJ2-5; D might be TRBD1 (5 bases). CDR1 KGHSH and CDR2 LQKENI come from the germline V gene. The CDR3 has 15 amino acids. V was shortened by 3 bases and J by 1 base, with 12 bases between the two germline ends. Written as DNA, the CDR3 is TGTGCCAGCTCACCGACGGATGGGGCCCAAGAGACCCAGTACTTC. Translating gives CASSPTDGAQETQYF.

The chain links TRBV19 to TRBJ1-5; no clear D gene. CDR3 length: 13 amino acids. Germline V gene lookup returns CDR1 LNHDA and CDR2 SQIVND (reference sequence). With 3 bases removed from V and 5 bases from J, the gap between germline ends came to 8 bases. CDR3 protein: CASSIVRDQPQHF. For the CDR3, the DNA is TGTGCCAGTAGTATCGTGAGGGATCAGCCCCAGCATTTT.

This clone appeared a single time. The chain recombines TRBV9 with TRBJ2-7; TRBD1 aligns across 8 bases. Trimming at V came to 4 bases and at J to 5 bases, leaving 11 bases not matched to a gene. Germline loops: CDR1 SGDLS, CDR2 YYNGEE. This CDR3 spans 15 amino acids. For the CDR3, the DNA is TGTGCCAGCAGCACCTCCGGACAGGGTCCGAACGAGCAGTACTTC. Residues: CASSTSGQGPNEQYF.

This chain uses TRBV6-1 with TRBJ2-1; 8 bases match TRBD1. The CDR3 totals 15 residues. V lost 1 base and J lost 7; bases outside the gene matches: 6. Germline V lookup: CDR1 MNHNS, CDR2 SASEGT. The DNA for the CDR3 is TGTGCCAGCAGTGAAGTGAGACAGGGGAGAAATGAGCAGTTCTTC. Its protein product is CASSEVRQGRNEQFF.

The V call is TRBV4-1, the J call TRBJ1-4; D is possibly TRBD1 (6 bases). This CDR3 has 16 residues. CDR1 and CDR2 from the germline V gene are MGHRA and YSYEKL. Trimming took 0 bases from V and 6 from J, leaving 14 bases between them. This CDR3 is CASSQDAGARDEKLFF. The CDR3 DNA is TGCGCCAGCAGCCAAGATGCGGGGGCGAGGGATGAAAAACTGTTTTTT.

The genes are TRBV5-1 and TRBJ1-1; 9 bases are a match to TRBD1. V shed 4 bases, J shed 2 bases, and the junction held 12 bases outside the gene matches. The CDR3 has 17 amino acids. The germline gives CDR1 SGHRS, CDR2 YFSETQ. The CDR3 sequence: CASSPAGQGRLNTEAFF. In DNA form, the CDR3 reads TGCGCCAGCAGCCCCGCCGGACAGGGGCGATTAAACACTGAAGCTTTCTTT.

This rearrangement joins TRBV15 to TRBJ2-3; 14 bases agree with TRBD2. This CDR3 contains 19 residues. Germline CDR1 LNHNV, CDR2 YYDKDF (reference sequence). Trimming cost V 3 bases and J 4 bases; bases outside gene matches: 12. The DNA of the CDR3 is TGTGCCACCAGCAGTCCCGGGACTAGCGGGGGCCCTGGGGCAGATACGCAGTATTTT. The encoded protein is CATSSPGTSGGPGADTQYF.

The chain couples TRBV18 to TRBJ1-2; D is unclear. The V gene lost 4 bases and the J gene lost 4 bases, with 10 bases spanning the gap. This CDR3 contains 13 residues. From germline, CDR1 is KGHSH and CDR2 LQKENI. CDR3 coding DNA: TGTGCCAGCTCACTCTTAGAGGGCTATGGCTACACCTTC. Translated: CASSLLEGYGYTF.